This entry concerns a single T cell receptor beta chain. Investigators reverse transcribed all isolated RNA, so they sequenced expressed TCRB transcripts. The read count averaged around 3.5 million across naive, central memory and regulatory T cell samples. Using immunoSEQ multiplex PCR, the repertoire was profiled, and TCRdb retains in-frame clones only, with some absent. The data show 130,000 to 150,000 clones, about 51% seen once. These data originate in a study of beta chain features in type 1 diabetes. CDR3 length equals 15 residues. Germline V lookup: CDR1 SEHNR, CDR2 FQNEAQ (reference sequence). Trimming took 4 bases from V and 7 from J; bases not matched to a gene: 5.

Sequencing was carried out using Tregs from blood. The chain links TRBV7-9 to TRBJ2-1, with 12 nucleotides matching TRBD1. The sequence derives from a man younger than 35 in good health. CDR3 sequence (DNA): TGTGCCAGCAGCTATCCGGGACAGGGGGCGAATGAGCAGTTCTTC. Encoded protein: CASSYPGQGANEQFF.